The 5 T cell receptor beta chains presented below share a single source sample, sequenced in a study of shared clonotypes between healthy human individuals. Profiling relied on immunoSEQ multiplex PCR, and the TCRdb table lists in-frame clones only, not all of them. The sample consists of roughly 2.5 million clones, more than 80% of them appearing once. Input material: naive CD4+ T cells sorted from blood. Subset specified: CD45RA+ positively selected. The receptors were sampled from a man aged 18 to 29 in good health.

CDR3 sequence (DNA): TGTGCCAGCAACCCGTGGGCTAGCGGGAGTCAATGGGAGCAGTACTTC. Encoded protein: CASNPWASGSQWEQYF. The chain recombines TRBV13 with TRBJ2-7, with TRBD2 identical over 10 bases. CDR1 is PRHDT and CDR2 is FYEKMQ in the germline V gene (reference sequence). The CDR3 covers 16 residues. V was clipped by 7 bases and J by 7 bases; unmatched bases: 16. The entire variable domain, with the rest obtained from reference TRBV13 and TRBJ2-7, is as follows: AAGVIQSPRHLIKEKRETATLKCYPIPRHDTVYWYQQGPGQDPQFLISFYEKMQSDKGSIPDRFSAQQFSDYHSELNMSSLELGDSALYFCASNPWASGSQWEQYFGPGTRLTVT.

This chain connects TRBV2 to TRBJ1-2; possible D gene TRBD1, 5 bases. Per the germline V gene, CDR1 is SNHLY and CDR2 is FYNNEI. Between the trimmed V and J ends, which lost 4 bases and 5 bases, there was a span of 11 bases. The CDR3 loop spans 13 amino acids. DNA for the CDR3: TGTGCCAGCAGTGTAGTCAGGGATTATGGCTACACCTTC. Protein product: CASSVVRDYGYTF.

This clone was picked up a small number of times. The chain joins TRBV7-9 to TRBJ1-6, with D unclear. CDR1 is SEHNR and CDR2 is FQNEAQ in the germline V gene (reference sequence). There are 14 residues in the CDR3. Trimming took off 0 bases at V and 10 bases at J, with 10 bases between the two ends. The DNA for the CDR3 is TGTGCCAGCAGCTTAGCGGGAGATCGCTCACCCCTCCACTTT. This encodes CASSLAGDRSPLHF.

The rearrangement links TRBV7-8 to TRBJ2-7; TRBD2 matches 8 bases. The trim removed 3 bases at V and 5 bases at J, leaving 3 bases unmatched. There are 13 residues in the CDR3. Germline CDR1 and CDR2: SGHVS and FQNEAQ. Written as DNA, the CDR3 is TGTGCCAGCAGCTTGGGACTAGGGGACGAGCAGTACTTC. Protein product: CASSLGLGDEQYF.

The CDR3 region has the DNA TGTGCCAGCGGCTACCCCGGGACTAGCGGGGGGGGGACAGATACGCAGTATTTT. Translation gives CASGYPGTSGGGTDTQYF. The chain couples TRBV28 to TRBJ2-3; 16 bases match TRBD2. J was trimmed by 3 bases and V by 8 bases; bases with no gene match: 11. Germline V gene sequence: CDR1 MDHEN, CDR2 SYDVKM. This CDR3 region has 18 residues.